Detailed here is one TCR beta chain. The antigen remains undetermined. These data are taken from a study of T cell repertoires in cytomegalovirus infection. In germline, CDR1 is DFQATT, CDR2 SNEGSKA (reference sequence). The V segment lost 6 bases and the J segment 6 bases; nucleotides outside the gene matches: 8. CDR3 size: 13 residues. Using its own MiXCR run on the reads, TCRdb lists one record per CDR3 protein. The table has approximately 83,000 distinct CDR3 sequences, 20% to 30% seen once. This chain links TRBV20-1 with TRBJ2-1; 7 bases fit TRBD1. The material was CD8+ T cells from cultured PBMCs, obtained from culture after CMV antigen stimulation. The source of this sequence is a human donor in good health (CMV status not recorded). Some clones in this sample may be carry-over from other donors' samples. DNA of the CDR3: TGCAGTGCGCGGACAGGTTACCGCAATGAGCAGTTCTTC. It specifies CSARTGYRNEQFF.